The entry that follows covers one T cell receptor (beta chain) sequence. The target of this receptor is not known. No base-level quality is on record; no much larger clone is a single base apart. Each PCR received spiked-in synthetic TCR analog templates so that absolute template abundance could be estimated from read counts. The immunoSEQ assay was used to amplify TCRbeta CDR3 regions from genomic DNA with bias-controlled V and J gene primers. Rearranged TCRbeta segments were sequenced at approximately 20X coverage. As for the original processing: Clustering was used to correct sequencing errors, and CDR3s were annotated against IMGT to assign V, D and J genes. Out-of-frame and stop-codon sequences were excluded, and only productive TCRbeta rearrangements were used in downstream analyses. Clonality was calculated as one minus the Shannon entropy normalized by the log of the number of unique productive sequences. Clones differing between time points or between blood and tumor were identified by Fisher's exact test with Benjamini-Hochberg correction at adjusted p below 0.01. TCRdb retrieved this table from immuneACCESS and kept in-frame rearrangements only. Not all clones are present; in checked studies, unresolved V genes account for under half, and no reason is known for the remainder. V and J calls and clone size come straight from that table; D and trimming were deduced from the DNA. Recorded for this sample are over 45,000 clones; 86% of them occurred a single time. The ten largest account for approximately 21% of the sample.

The CDR3 covers 14 residues, taking in both the cysteine and the phenylalanine. Of all the DNA, just the CDR3 is kept, 42 bases in frame from base 1. V is reduced by 3 bases and J by 6 bases, leaving a spacing of 12 bases between them. Via the germline V gene, CDR1 is SGHRS and CDR2 YFSETQ. In light of the paper, this sample's time point label describes: pretreatment peripheral blood. The cohort comprised about 30 patients with locally advanced or metastatic urothelial carcinoma treated at Memorial Sloan Kettering on a trial protocol. Peripheral blood mononuclear cells were collected pretreatment and during treatment, with between 1 and 8 total time points obtained per patient. The Qiagen DNeasy Blood extraction kit was used to purify genomic DNA from total PBMCs and tumor samples. Collected pretreatment and during treatment, PBMCs were isolated and stored as previously described. This entry comes from a study of PD-L1 blockade in urothelial cancer listed by TCRdb under 2017. Turning to the overall study: Therapy was started around 2014 for all patients, and atezolizumab 1,200 mg was administered intravenously every 3 weeks. About 85% of the 29 patients were identified as males with urothelial cancer of bladder origin, and a prior smoking history was reported by 18 of 29 patients. Patients had an ECOG performance status of 0 or 1 and had received between 0 and 3 prior chemotherapy regimens. Blood samples were analyzed at two time points: 3 weeks after treatment start (second dose) and 6 weeks after treatment start. A median of about 140,000 T cells and around 81,000 unique TCRs was obtained from blood samples, and a median clonality of 0.080 was observed. Somatic, immune and clinical correlates of response to PD-L1 blockade with atezolizumab in urothelial cancer were the focus of an exploratory multi-omic analysis. TCR sequencing covered pretreatment tumor samples and matched, serially collected peripheral blood taken before and after atezolizumab treatment. Durable clinical benefit was defined as a progression-free survival longer than 6 months, and TCR features were additionally tested against progression-free survival and overall survival. In the same patients, pretreatment tumors underwent whole exome sequencing and RNA sequencing in addition to TCR sequencing. Durable clinical benefit was achieved by nine patients but not by the remaining 20. Some 29 patients had pretreatment blood TCR-seq, about 25 had at least one posttreatment blood collection, and about 25 had tumor TCR-seq.

What the work shows at the level of the full study, not this receptor alone: Patients with durable benefit showed greater expansion of tumor-associated TCR clones in peripheral blood 3 weeks after starting treatment (n = 22, p = 0.022). A pretreatment peripheral blood TCR clonality below the median was linked to improved progression-free and overall survival. Because of the small sample size (n ≈ 31) and the many exploratory analyses performed, the results are intended to be regarded as hypothesis-generating.

This TCR was recovered from a man between 60 and 75 years old with urothelial cancer. Source: PBMCs, taken around atezolizumab (anti-PD-L1) treatment. The chain is encoded by TRBV5-1 joined to TRBJ2-2; the D gene is perhaps TRBD2, from 5 matching bases. The sequence in DNA is TGCGCCAGCAGCTCCACATCGGGGTCCGGGGAGCTGTTTTTT. This sequence encodes CASSSTSGSGELFF.